The 3 T cell receptor beta chains below were found in one sample sequenced in a study of T cells in Graves' hyperthyroidism and ophthalmopathy. TCR beta CDR3 regions were amplified from RNA. During a first-round RT-PCR of the TCR CDR3, the HTBI primer set was used. TCRdb analysed the multiplex PCR reads with MiXCR anew, one entry per CDR3 protein. Here the sample spans 550,000 to 800,000 distinct CDR3 sequences, 16% being singletons. The material sequenced was blood. The source of these receptors is a man aged 18 to 29 with Graves' hyperthyroidism.

This clonotype has just a few counts. The chain combines TRBV6-2 or TRBV6-3 with TRBJ2-2, with a weak D call TRBD1 (6 bases). Germline V lookup: CDR1 MNHEY, CDR2 SVGEGT. Trimming removed 7 bases from V and 2 bases from J, with 17 bases in between. The CDR3 is made up of 16 amino acids. The CDR3 here is CASKYLGTFNTGELFF. DNA of the CDR3: TGTGCCAGCAAATACCTCGGGACATTCAACACCGGGGAGCTGTTTTTT.

This clonotype came up a few times. This chain links TRBV9 with TRBJ2-2; 9 bases line up with TRBD1. This CDR3 has 16 amino acids. V was clipped by 3 bases and J by 4 bases; unmatched bases: 7. CDR1 SGDLS and CDR2 YYNGEE come from the germline V gene. The CDR3 DNA reads TGTGCCAGCAGCGCGCCGGGACAGGGTATCACCGGGGAGCTGTTTTTT. It specifies CASSAPGQGITGELFF.

This clonotype came up many times. V gene TRBV11-1 combines with J gene TRBJ2-1, with D tentatively TRBD2 (7 bases). The germline V gene encodes CDR1 SGHAT and CDR2 FQDESV (reference sequence). The CDR3 totals 15 residues. V lost 8 bases and J 2 bases, leaving 16 bases between the germline ends. CDR3 protein: CASGGRGDTYNEQFF. CDR3 coding DNA: TGTGCCAGCGGGGGGAGGGGGGACACCTACAATGAGCAGTTCTTC.